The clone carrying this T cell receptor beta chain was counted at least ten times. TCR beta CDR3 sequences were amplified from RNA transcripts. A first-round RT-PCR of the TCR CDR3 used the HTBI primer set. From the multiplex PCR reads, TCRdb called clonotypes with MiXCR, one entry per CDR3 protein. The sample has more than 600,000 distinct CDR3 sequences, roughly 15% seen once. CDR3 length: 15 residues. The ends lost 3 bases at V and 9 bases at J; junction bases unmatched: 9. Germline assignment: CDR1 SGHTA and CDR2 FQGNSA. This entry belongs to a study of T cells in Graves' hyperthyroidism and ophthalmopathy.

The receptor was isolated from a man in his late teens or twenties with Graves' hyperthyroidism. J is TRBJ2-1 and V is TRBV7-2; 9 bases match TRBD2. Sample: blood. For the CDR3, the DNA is TGTGCCAGCAGCTTCGCCGGGACTAGCTTAGGTGAGCAGTTCTTC. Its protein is CASSFAGTSLGEQFF.